This T cell receptor (beta chain) was captured by sequencing in a study of blood T cell repertoires in COVID-19. About the study: Acute-phase and convalescent COVID-19 samples originated in the United States, Italy and Spain.

Cohorts were based on clinical histories the participants reported. The germline CDR1 and CDR2 sequences are LNHDA and SQIVND (reference sequence). The CDR3 has 16 amino acids. After removal of 4 bases from V and 8 bases from J, the junction contained 13 bases not matched to a gene. In the source study's methods: Amplification from reference gene primers served as the basis for estimated nucleated cell counts. Produced via immunoSEQ multiplex PCR; TCRdb's table is partial and in-frame only. That table gives V, J and clone size, and the DNA gave D and trimming. The data hold fewer than 350,000 clones, with 85% observed a single time.

The gene calls are TRBV19 and TRBJ2-2, with 7 bases matching TRBD1. Specimen: PBMCs or T cells enriched from blood (not recorded which). The sequence was collected from a woman aged 50 to 60 who had recovered from COVID-19. The CDR3, as DNA: TGTGCCAGTAGTACCCCCATACAGGGGAAATTGGGGGAGCTGTTTTTT. Translation: CASSTPIQGKLGELFF.